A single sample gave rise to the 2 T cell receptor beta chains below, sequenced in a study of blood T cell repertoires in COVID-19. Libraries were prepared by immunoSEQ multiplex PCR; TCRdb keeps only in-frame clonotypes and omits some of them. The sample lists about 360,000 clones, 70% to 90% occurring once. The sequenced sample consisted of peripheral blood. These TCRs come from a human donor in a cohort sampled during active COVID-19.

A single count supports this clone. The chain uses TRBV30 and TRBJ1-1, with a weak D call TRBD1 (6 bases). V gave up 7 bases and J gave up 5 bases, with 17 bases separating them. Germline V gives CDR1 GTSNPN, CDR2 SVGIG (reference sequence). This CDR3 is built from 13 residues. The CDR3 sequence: CALSQGRDTEAFF. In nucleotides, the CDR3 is TGTGCCTTATCCCAGGGGAGAGATACTGAAGCTTTCTTT.

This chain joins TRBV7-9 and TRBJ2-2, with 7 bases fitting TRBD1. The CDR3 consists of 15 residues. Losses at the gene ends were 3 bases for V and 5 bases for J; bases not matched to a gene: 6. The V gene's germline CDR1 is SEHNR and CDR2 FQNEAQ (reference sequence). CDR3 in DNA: TGTGCCAGCAGCTTGACGACAGGGTGGACCGGGGAGCTGTTTTTT. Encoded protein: CASSLTTGWTGELFF.